These 6 T cell receptor beta chains originate from one sample sequenced in a study of T cell responses to AZD1222 COVID-19 vaccine. TCRdb keeps only in-frame clones here, not all; method: immunoSEQ multiplex PCR. The profile shows 100,000 to 150,000 clones, roughly 92% of them singletons. The source was peripheral blood, collected 28 days after the second AZD1222 dose. These receptors were obtained from an adult who received the AZD1222 COVID-19 vaccine.

The J gene is TRBJ2-6, the V gene TRBV9, with a weak D call TRBD2 (5 bases). V lost 1 base and J lost 2, with 10 bases in between. There are 16 residues in the CDR3. The germline gives CDR1 SGDLS, CDR2 YYNGEE. The chain's CDR3 is CASSVPGRAGANVLTF. DNA for the CDR3: TGTGCCAGCAGCGTACCGGGGAGAGCTGGGGCCAACGTCCTGACTTTC.

The rearrangement uses TRBV19 and TRBJ2-7, with a possible D match to TRBD1 (5 bases). CDR3 length: 13 amino acids. Trimming shortened V by 5 bases and J by 3 bases, and 11 bases separated the two germline ends. Germline V gene lookup returns CDR1 LNHDA and CDR2 SQIVND (reference sequence). This CDR3 is CASSPMGLYEQYF. CDR3 nucleotides: TGTGCCAGTAGTCCAATGGGGCTCTACGAGCAGTACTTC. Looking up the rest from reference TRBV19 and TRBJ2-7 gives the full variable domain: DGGITQSPKYLFRKEGQNVTLSCEQNLNHDAMYWYRQDPGQGLRLIYYSQIVNDFQKGDIAEGYSVSREKKESFPLTVTSAQKNPTAFYLCASSPMGLYEQYFGPGTRLTVT.

The chain carries TRBV5-1 and TRBJ1-4; 10 nucleotides line up with TRBD1. Germline values: CDR1 SGHRS, CDR2 YFSETQ. The CDR3 runs 16 residues. Trimming removed 0 bases from V and 7 bases from J; junction bases left unmatched: 6. The CDR3 region has the DNA TGCGCCAGCAGCTTGGATCGACAGGGGGCTAGTGAAAAACTGTTTTTT. This codes for CASSLDRQGASEKLFF.

The chain combines TRBV11-2 with TRBJ2-6, with D perhaps TRBD1 or TRBD2 (5 bases each). V gave up 0 bases and J gave up 0 bases, with 12 bases separating them. This CDR3 comprises 18 residues. Germline V gene data show CDR1 as SGHAT and CDR2 as FQNNGV. CDR3 region: CASSLDWDGFSGANVLTF. The CDR3, as DNA: TGTGCCAGCAGCTTAGATTGGGACGGGTTCTCTGGGGCCAACGTCCTGACTTTC. Looking up the rest from reference TRBV11-2 and TRBJ2-6 gives the full variable domain: EAGVAQSPRYKIIEKRQSVAFWCNPISGHATLYWYQQILGQGPKLLIQFQNNGVVDDSQLPKDRFSAERLKGVDSTLKIQPAKLEDSAVYLCASSLDWDGFSGANVLTFGAGSRLTVL.

This chain joins TRBV18 and TRBJ1-6; maybe TRBD1 (6 bases). Germline CDR1 and CDR2: KGHSH and LQKENI. V was pared by 3 bases and J by 10 bases, with 13 bases between. The CDR3 has 14 amino acids. The CDR3 spells CASSPRGPGSPLHF. The CDR3 nucleotides are TGTGCCAGCTCACCCCGGGGGCCGGGATCACCCCTCCACTTT.

The chain joins TRBV7-2 to TRBJ1-5; 10 nucleotides line up with TRBD1. Germline V gene lookup returns CDR1 SGHTA and CDR2 FQGNSA. The V and J ends lost 5 bases and 4 bases, in that order; junction bases with no gene match: 8. There are 16 residues in the CDR3. CDR3 amino acids: CASSLSGDRGNQPQHF. The DNA for the CDR3 is TGTGCCAGCAGCCTAAGCGGGGACAGGGGTAATCAGCCCCAGCATTTT.